This T cell receptor (beta chain) was captured in a study of neoadjuvant anti-PD-1 for oral cavity cancer. Whole-study context: Non-progressing patients received a fourth nivolumab dose near day 43, then surgery on days 50-56.

This clone was seen a handful of times. Its antigen is not known. Study outcomes and limitations: Only a few patients per response group were TCR-analyzed; validation needed. Non-responders to neoadjuvant nivolumab had significantly more clonal PBMC T cells than responders.

Regarding time point: after neoadjuvant nivolumab, at surgical resection. TCRdb's copy holds only in-frame clones and misses some; the assay was immunoSEQ multiplex PCR. The table has roughly 68,000 clones, roughly nine tenths seen once. The CDR3 runs to 13 residues. The V gene's germline CDR1 is MGHRA and CDR2 YSYEKL. The V and J ends lost 0 bases and 9 bases respectively, with 8 bases between them. The specimen was PBMCs, collected after nivolumab (anti-PD-1) treatment. The clonotype was recovered from a person between 35 and 79 years old with oral cavity squamous cell carcinoma. The chain uses TRBV4-1 and TRBJ2-2; D remains unclear. This CDR3 is CASSQDPDRELFF. CDR3 sequence (DNA): TGCGCCAGCAGCCAAGATCCGGATCGGGAGCTGTTTTTT.